One sample yielded the 32 T cell receptor beta chains listed below, sequenced in a study of blood T cell repertoires in COVID-19. Only in-frame clones appear in the TCRdb table, and some are missing; sequencing was by immunoSEQ multiplex PCR. The sample consists of about 300,000 clones, 70% to 90% of them appearing once. Material: PBMCs or T cells enriched from blood (not recorded which). Every receptor here comes from a woman aged 25-40 years who had recovered from COVID-19.

CDR3: CASSVLGGYTF. The CDR3 region has the DNA TGTGCCAGCAGCGTCCTAGGTGGCTACACCTTC. This chain joins TRBV3-1 (or the pseudogene TRBV3-2) and TRBJ1-2; D is ambiguous. This CDR3 spans 11 amino acids. V shed 5 bases and J shed 7 bases, with 8 bases lying between them. From germline, CDR1 is LGHDT and CDR2 YNNKEL (reference sequence).

For this clone: The identical CDR3 is also encoded by other nucleotide sequences in the sample. The CDR3 DNA reads as TGTGCCAGCAGTCGGGGCGGGAGCTCTGGAAACACCATATATTTT. Translated, it gives CASSRGGSSGNTIYF. The gene calls are TRBV27 and TRBJ1-3, with D perhaps TRBD1 (5 bases). Trimming left V 5 bases short and J 0 bases short, with 11 bases between. The CDR3 runs 15 residues. Germline V gene lookup returns CDR1 MNHEY and CDR2 SMNVEV (reference sequence).

The chain employs TRBV9 and TRBJ2-1; D is unclear. Germline values: CDR1 SGDLS, CDR2 YYNGEE. This CDR3 is built from 13 residues. Trimming removed 0 bases at V and 6 bases at J, with 7 bases between. CDR3: CASSVVGANEQFF. The DNA for the CDR3 is TGTGCCAGCAGCGTAGTCGGTGCCAATGAGCAGTTCTTC.

The V call is TRBV6-1, the J call TRBJ1-5; D ambiguous. CDR3 length equals 15 residues. V was pared by 1 base and J by 5 bases, with 12 bases between. The germline V gene encodes CDR1 MNHNS and CDR2 SASEGT. The CDR3 nucleotides are TGTGCCAGCAGTGAAGTTCTGGGCCGGCATCAGCCCCAGCATTTT. It specifies CASSEVLGRHQPQHF.

The rearrangement links TRBV7-8 to TRBJ2-2; a possible D gene is TRBD2 (5 bases). Germline assignment: CDR1 SGHVS and CDR2 FQNEAQ. The CDR3 has 14 amino acids. V was cut by 5 bases and J by 4 bases, with 11 bases left in between. CDR3 amino acids: CASSRPGSTGELFF. The CDR3 nucleotides read TGTGCCAGCAGCAGGCCGGGGTCCACCGGGGAGCTGTTTTTT.

V and J are TRBV9 and TRBJ1-6; perhaps TRBD1 as D (6 bases). The V gene's germline CDR1 is SGDLS and CDR2 YYNGEE. V lost 0 bases and J 12 bases, leaving 7 bases between the germline ends. CDR3 length equals 12 residues. The CDR3 DNA reads as TGTGCCAGCAGCGTAGTAGGGGGACCCCTCCACTTT. This codes for CASSVVGGPLHF.

CDR3 in amino acids: CASSLDRGSNEKLFF. CDR3 in DNA: TGTGCCAGCAGCTTAGACAGGGGTTCTAATGAAAAACTGTTTTTT. The genes are TRBV7-9 and TRBJ1-4, with 7 nucleotides matching TRBD1. Germline V CDR1 and CDR2: SEHNR, FQNEAQ (reference sequence). The CDR3 runs 15 residues. Trimming cost V 1 base and J 3 bases; bases outside gene matches: 2.

This clone is a singleton in its sample. The rearrangement links TRBV6-2 or TRBV6-3 to TRBJ1-3, with 8 bases that match TRBD1. This CDR3 has 13 amino acids. Germline V gives CDR1 MNHEY, CDR2 SVGEGT. With V trimmed by 5 bases and J by 5 bases, 2 bases remained unmatched. This chain's CDR3 is CASSDRGRNTIYF. CDR3 coding DNA: TGTGCCAGCAGTGACAGGGGCCGAAACACCATATATTTT.

The chain combines TRBV10-3 with TRBJ2-2; 7 positions match TRBD2. V shed 10 bases, J shed 3 bases, and the junction held 8 bases outside the gene matches. The CDR3 contains 14 residues. Germline V gene lookup returns CDR1 ENHRY and CDR2 SYGVKD. CDR3 region: CASRGLVDTGELFF. The CDR3 DNA sequence: TGTGCCAGCCGAGGACTAGTCGACACCGGGGAGCTGTTTTTT.

The chain carries TRBV30 and TRBJ2-3, with 10 bases that match TRBD2. Trimming removed 3 bases from V and 0 bases from J; junction bases left unmatched: 18. Per germline, CDR1 GTSNPN and CDR2 SVGIG (reference sequence). This CDR3 region has 20 residues. Written as DNA, the CDR3 is TGTGCCTGGAGCCGCGGGGATTTACTAGCGGGGAGACCAAGCACAGATACGCAGTATTTT. It codes for CAWSRGDLLAGRPSTDTQYF. The full variable domain, with the rest looked up from reference TRBV30 and TRBJ2-3, is SQTIHQWPATLVQPVGSPLSLECTVEGTSNPNLYWYRQAAGRGLQLLFYSVGIGQISSEVPQNLSASRPQDRQFILSSKKLLLSDSGFYLCAWSRGDLLAGRPSTDTQYFGPGTRLTVL.

The chain uses TRBV27 and TRBJ1-2; weak D call: TRBD1 (6 bases). The germline V gene encodes CDR1 MNHEY and CDR2 SMNVEV (reference sequence). The V and J ends lost 5 bases and 8 bases respectively, with 9 bases between them. This CDR3 is 11 amino acids long. The CDR3 spells CASSKGEGYTF. Here the CDR3 DNA reads TGTGCCAGCAGTAAGGGGGAAGGCTACACCTTC.

This clone appeared once. The gene calls are TRBV4-1 and TRBJ2-2, with TRBD1 matching 7 bases. V was clipped by 1 base and J by 1 base; unmatched bases: 3. The CDR3 loop spans 16 amino acids. CDR1 MGHRA and CDR2 YSYEKL come from the germline V gene. CDR3 in amino acids: CASSQVPGGNTGELFF. CDR3 in DNA: TGCGCCAGCAGCCAAGTCCCAGGGGGGAACACCGGGGAGCTGTTTTTT.

V gene TRBV9 combines with J gene TRBJ1-5; 7 bases map to TRBD1. From germline, CDR1 is SGDLS and CDR2 YYNGEE. The V gene end was trimmed by 3 bases and the J gene end by 7 bases; junction bases not matched to a gene: 7. The CDR3 spans 14 residues. In DNA, the CDR3 is TGTGCCAGCAGCGGGGCAGGGGGAGGCCAGCCCCAGCATTTT. This gives the protein CASSGAGGGQPQHF.

The V and J genes are TRBV6-2 or TRBV6-3 and TRBJ1-2; 9 bases fit TRBD1. The CDR3 contains 13 residues. The trim removed 5 bases at V and 2 bases at J, leaving 0 bases unmatched. Germline loops: CDR1 MNHEY, CDR2 SVGEGT. The CDR3 loop is CASSGQGNYGYTF. For the CDR3, the DNA is TGTGCCAGCAGTGGACAGGGGAACTATGGCTACACCTTC.

The chain combines TRBV5-6 with TRBJ1-1, with D uncertain. CDR1 and CDR2 from the germline V gene are SGHDT and YYEEEE. V gave up 0 bases and J gave up 4 bases, with 10 bases separating them. This CDR3 region has 14 residues. The DNA for the CDR3 is TGTGCCAGCAGCTTGGTCCTTGCGAGCACTGAAGCTTTCTTT. Protein sequence: CASSLVLASTEAFF.

The chain uses TRBV6-5 and TRBJ2-7, with 7 bases aligning to TRBD2. The V and J ends lost 4 bases and 5 bases, in that order; junction bases with no gene match: 8. This CDR3 region has 14 residues. CDR1 and CDR2 (germline): MNHEY, SVGAGI. The CDR3 protein is CASSWNGGTNEQYF. CDR3 coding DNA: TGTGCCAGCAGTTGGAACGGGGGGACGAACGAGCAGTACTTC.

This clone has a handful of counts. The V and J genes are TRBV18 and TRBJ1-2, with TRBD1 as a possible D gene (6 bases). Germline values: CDR1 KGHSH, CDR2 LQKENI. This CDR3 is built from 14 residues. V gave up 3 bases and J gave up 7 bases, with 15 bases separating them. The CDR3 region is CASSPRQESIGYTF. CDR3 sequence (DNA): TGTGCCAGCTCACCGCGACAGGAGTCCATTGGCTACACCTTC. Full variable domain (remainder filled in from reference TRBV18 and TRBJ1-2): NAGVMQNPRHLVRRRGQEARLRCSPMKGHSHVYWYRQLPEEGLKFMVYLQKENIIDESGMPKERFSAEFPKEGPSILRIQQVVRGDSAAYFCASSPRQESIGYTFGSGTRLTVV.

V and J are TRBV11-2 and TRBJ1-4; possible D gene TRBD1, 6 bases. Germline loops: CDR1 SGHAT, CDR2 FQNNGV. V lost 5 bases and J 3 bases, leaving 10 bases between the germline ends. The CDR3 totals 14 residues. The chain's CDR3 is CASSRGGANEKLFF. The CDR3 DNA sequence: TGTGCCAGCAGCCGAGGGGGAGCTAATGAAAAACTGTTTTTT.

The CDR3 here is CASSQVGQGNTEAFF. DNA for the CDR3: TGTGCCAGCAGCCAAGTGGGACAGGGGAACACTGAAGCTTTCTTT. The chain uses TRBV14 and TRBJ1-1; 9 bases fit TRBD1. The ends lost 1 base at V and 1 base at J; junction bases unmatched: 1. Germline CDR1 is SGHDN and CDR2 is FVKESK. This CDR3 has 15 residues.

The rearrangement links TRBV4-1 to TRBJ1-1; D is unresolved. The CDR3 is 16 amino acids. The germline V gene encodes CDR1 MGHRA and CDR2 YSYEKL. Trimming shortened V by 4 bases and J by 0 bases, and 15 bases separated the two germline ends. CDR3 protein: CASSPPEEEMNTEAFF. As DNA, the CDR3 is TGCGCCAGCAGCCCCCCGGAAGAGGAGATGAACACTGAAGCTTTCTTT.

The chain has TRBV5-8 and TRBJ1-4; D is unresolved. The CDR3 is 15 residues long. V lost 2 bases and J lost 5, with 13 bases in between. Germline CDR1 is SGHTS and CDR2 is YDEGEE. The CDR3 region has the DNA TGTGCCAGCAGCTTAGAGCGAATTTTAAATGAAAAACTGTTTTTT. Translated: CASSLERILNEKLFF.

This chain joins TRBV5-5 and TRBJ1-1, with 8 bases fitting TRBD1. With 5 bases clipped from V and 1 base from J, the junction kept 13 bases outside the gene matches. The CDR3 consists of 17 residues. The germline gives CDR1 SGHKS, CDR2 YYEKEE (reference sequence). The CDR3 is CASRKMAGGLGNTEAFF. The DNA for the CDR3 is TGTGCCAGCAGGAAGATGGCAGGGGGCTTAGGGAACACTGAAGCTTTCTTT.

V and J are TRBV4-1 and TRBJ2-3; 11 bases align to TRBD2. Germline-derived CDR1 and CDR2 are MGHRA and YSYEKL. This CDR3 region has 18 residues. After removal of 3 bases from V and 5 bases from J, the junction contained 13 bases not matched to a gene. CDR3 sequence (DNA): TGCGCCAGCAGCCAGTTCCCGCTAGCGGGGGGCGGGGGAGATACGCAGTATTTT. It encodes CASSQFPLAGGGGDTQYF.

The table lists this clone with a count of one. This sequence joins TRBV7-9 and TRBJ2-3; TRBD2 matches at 8 bases. Per germline, CDR1 SEHNR and CDR2 FQNEAQ (reference sequence). V shed 2 bases, J shed 2 bases, and the junction held 6 bases outside the gene matches. The CDR3 runs 16 residues. The CDR3 region has the DNA TGTGCCAGCAGCTTAAGGTCTAGCGGGTCCACAGATACGCAGTATTTT. Its protein is CASSLRSSGSTDTQYF.

This sequence joins TRBV6-5 and TRBJ1-6, with D unresolved. V was pared by 10 bases and J by 7 bases, with 17 bases between. This CDR3 has 14 residues. From germline, CDR1 is MNHEY and CDR2 SVGAGI. CDR3 sequence: CATLLRAPNSPLHF. CDR3 coding DNA: TGTGCCACCCTTCTGCGGGCTCCCAATTCACCCCTCCACTTT.

This clone appeared once. The gene calls are TRBV30 and TRBJ1-1; D not certain. The CDR3 runs 13 residues. The germline V and J ends were trimmed by 2 bases and 4 bases, with 11 bases remaining between them. Germline values: CDR1 GTSNPN, CDR2 SVGIG (reference sequence). CDR3 amino acids: CAWSLEIGTEAFF. For the CDR3, the DNA is TGTGCCTGGAGTTTGGAGATTGGCACTGAAGCTTTCTTT. The full variable domain, completed using reference TRBV30 and TRBJ1-1, is SQTIHQWPATLVQPVGSPLSLECTVEGTSNPNLYWYRQAAGRGLQLLFYSVGIGQISSEVPQNLSASRPQDRQFILSSKKLLLSDSGFYLCAWSLEIGTEAFFGQGTRLTVV.

The chain recombines TRBV3-1 (or the pseudogene TRBV3-2) with TRBJ2-2; tentative D call: TRBD2 (5 bases). With 7 bases removed from V and 3 bases from J, the gap between germline ends came to 21 bases. The CDR3 length is 17 residues. Germline values: CDR1 LGHDT, CDR2 YNNKEL (reference sequence). CDR3 DNA sequence: TGTGCCAGCACCCGGACTTCCCAGCGATTCGACACCGGGGAGCTGTTTTTT. Amino acid sequence: CASTRTSQRFDTGELFF.

The chain has TRBV15 and TRBJ1-1, with D unclear. Per the germline V gene, CDR1 is LNHNV and CDR2 is YYDKDF (reference sequence). V was cut by 6 bases and J by 3 bases, with 20 bases left in between. CDR3 length: 16 amino acids. The CDR3 DNA sequence: TGTGCCACCAGTTCTACTCTTTACAGCGGGGACACTGAAGCTTTCTTT. This codes for CATSSTLYSGDTEAFF.

The V and J genes are TRBV9 and TRBJ2-1; TRBD2 might be the D (5 bases). Germline CDR1 and CDR2: SGDLS and YYNGEE. Trimming stripped 5 bases from V and 0 bases from J, with 9 bases between. The CDR3 has 14 amino acids. Here the CDR3 reads CASSHGSSYNEQFF. The CDR3 region has the DNA TGTGCCAGCAGTCATGGGAGCTCCTACAATGAGCAGTTCTTC. Variable domain in full (rest from reference TRBV9 and TRBJ2-1): DSGVTQTPKHLITATGQRVTLRCSPRSGDLSVYWYQQSLDQGLQFLIQYYNGEERAKGNILERFSAQQFPDLHSELNLSSLELGDSALYFCASSHGSSYNEQFFGPGTRLTVL.

This chain joins TRBV19 and TRBJ2-7; D not resolved. Germline assignment: CDR1 LNHDA and CDR2 SQIVND (reference sequence). The V and J ends lost 4 bases and 2 bases respectively, with 12 bases between them. The length of the CDR3 is 14 residues. CDR3 region: CASSKDGGPYEQYF. DNA for the CDR3: TGTGCCAGTAGTAAAGACGGCGGCCCCTACGAGCAGTACTTC.

The chain uses TRBV15 and TRBJ2-1; 9 nucleotides agree with TRBD2. This CDR3 region has 16 residues. CDR1 is LNHNV and CDR2 is YYDKDF in the germline V gene (reference sequence). V shed 0 bases and J 7 bases; nucleotides not matched to a gene: 7. The CDR3 reads CATSRDFVAGVNEQFF. In DNA form, the CDR3 reads TGTGCCACCAGCAGAGATTTTGTAGCGGGGGTAAATGAGCAGTTCTTC. Looking up the rest from reference TRBV15 and TRBJ2-1 gives the full variable domain: DAMVIQNPRYQVTQFGKPVTLSCSQTLNHNVMYWYQQKSSQAPKLLFHYYDKDFNNEADTPDNFQSRRPNTSFCFLDIRSPGLGDTAMYLCATSRDFVAGVNEQFFGPGTRLTVL.

The chain combines TRBV5-1 with TRBJ1-2; maybe TRBD1 (6 bases). From germline, CDR1 is SGHRS and CDR2 YFSETQ. This CDR3 has 15 amino acids. The V end was cut by 4 bases, the J end by 8 bases, with 21 bases between. The CDR3 DNA is TGCGCCAGCAGCCCCGGGGCAGGGGATATTCGGGGCTACACCTTC. Protein sequence: CASSPGAGDIRGYTF.